The entry below describes one T cell receptor (beta chain). Its antigen remains unknown. Clones were sequenced by immunoSEQ multiplex PCR, and TCRdb holds only the in-frame ones, with some missing. The sample lists about 33,000 clones, about three quarters seen once, with under 30% in the top ten. This sample is part of a study of OX40 agonist ivuxolimab in advanced cancers. Study-wide points: In CD8+ T cells, expanded clones were on average more numerous than in CD4+.

The CDR3 spans 18 residues. The V segment lost 2 bases and the J segment 3 bases; nucleotides outside the gene matches: 11. Germline V gene sequence: CDR1 LNHDA, CDR2 SQIVND (reference sequence). The chain uses TRBV19 and TRBJ2-3; 10 positions match TRBD2. This clonotype was sampled from an adult with an advanced solid tumor such as melanoma, head and neck, liver or kidney cancer. Source: CD4+ or CD8+ T cells sorted from blood, taken in a trial of the OX40 agonist ivuxolimab. DNA of the CDR3: TGTGCCAGTAGTATAAAGCGGGGGGGCCAGGGAGGTACAGATACGCAGTATTTT. Its protein product is CASSIKRGGQGGTDTQYF.